This T cell receptor (beta chain) was sequenced in a study of neoadjuvant anti-PD-1 for oral cavity cancer. Sequenced by immunoSEQ multiplex PCR; TCRdb stores in-frame clones only, minus some. The table records about 14,000 clones, about two thirds of them present only once. The CDR3 totals 14 residues. The germline CDR1 and CDR2 sequences are MNHEY and SMNVEV (reference sequence). V was trimmed by 2 bases and J by 0 bases, leaving 7 bases between them. The receptor was isolated from a person aged 35-80 years with oral cavity squamous cell carcinoma. The sample consisted of PBMCs, taken before nivolumab (anti-PD-1) treatment. J is TRBJ1-2 and V is TRBV27, with unresolved D. The DNA of the CDR3 is TGTGCCAGCAGTTTAAAAGGTCCTAACTATGGCTACACCTTC. Its translation: CASSLKGPNYGYTF.